This T cell receptor (beta chain) was retrieved from a study of T cell responses to AZD1222 COVID-19 vaccine. Regarding the study as a whole: Of the AZD1222 recipients, only 5 to 7 were seropositive at baseline. Repertoires were obtained solely post-peak T cell response.

The CDR3 runs to 14 residues. Germline loops: CDR1 KGHSH, CDR2 LQKENI. The J segment lost 3 bases and the V segment lost 3 bases, leaving 5 bases of the junction unmatched. Repertoires were generated with immunoSEQ multiplex PCR, while TCRdb's copy carries only in-frame clones and drops some. The repertoire holds 130,000 to 150,000 clones, with 85% to 95% as singletons. Turning to this clone: As yet, its antigen is unknown.

This chain joins TRBV18 and TRBJ2-7; 7 positions match TRBD1. Material: peripheral blood, obtained after recovery from COVID-19. The clonotype comes from an adult who had recovered from COVID-19. The DNA of the CDR3 is TGTGCCAGCTCACCCCGACAGGGTGACTACGAGCAGTACTTC. This codes for CASSPRQGDYEQYF.